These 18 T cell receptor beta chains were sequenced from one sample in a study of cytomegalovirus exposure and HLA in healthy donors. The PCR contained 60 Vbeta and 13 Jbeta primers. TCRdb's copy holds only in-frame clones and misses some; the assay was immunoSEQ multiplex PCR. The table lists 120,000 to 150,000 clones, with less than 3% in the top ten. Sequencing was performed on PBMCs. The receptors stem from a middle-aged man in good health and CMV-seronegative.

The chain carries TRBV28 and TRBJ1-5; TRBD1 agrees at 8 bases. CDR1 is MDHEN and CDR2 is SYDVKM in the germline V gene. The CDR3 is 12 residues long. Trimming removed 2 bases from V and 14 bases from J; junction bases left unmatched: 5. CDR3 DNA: TGTGCCAGCAGTTTAGCACAGGGGGGAGAGCATTTT. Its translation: CASSLAQGGEHF. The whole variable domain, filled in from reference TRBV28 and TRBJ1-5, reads DVKVTQSSRYLVKRTGEKVFLECVQDMDHENMFWYRQDPGLGLRLIYFSYDVKMKEKGDIPEGYSVSREKKERFSLILESASTNQTSMYLCASSLAQGGEHFGDGTRLSIL.

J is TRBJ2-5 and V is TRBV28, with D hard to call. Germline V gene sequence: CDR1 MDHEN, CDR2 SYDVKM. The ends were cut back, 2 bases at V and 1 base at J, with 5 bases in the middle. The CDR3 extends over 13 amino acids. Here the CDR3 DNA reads TGTGCCAGCAGTTTACAGGTCCAAGAGACCCAGTACTTC. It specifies CASSLQVQETQYF.

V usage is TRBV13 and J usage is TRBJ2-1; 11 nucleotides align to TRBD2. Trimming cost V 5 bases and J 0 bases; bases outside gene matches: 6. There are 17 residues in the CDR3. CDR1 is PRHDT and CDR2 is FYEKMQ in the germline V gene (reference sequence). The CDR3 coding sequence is TGTGCCAGCAGCCCCGGTAGCGGGGGGGACTCCTACAATGAGCAGTTCTTC. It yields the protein CASSPGSGGDSYNEQFF.

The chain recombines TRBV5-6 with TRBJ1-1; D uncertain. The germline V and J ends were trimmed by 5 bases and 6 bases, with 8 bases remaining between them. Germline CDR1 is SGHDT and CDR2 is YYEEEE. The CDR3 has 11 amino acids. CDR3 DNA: TGTGCCAGCAGGGGTCGGGCTGAAGCTTTCTTT. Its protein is CASRGRAEAFF.

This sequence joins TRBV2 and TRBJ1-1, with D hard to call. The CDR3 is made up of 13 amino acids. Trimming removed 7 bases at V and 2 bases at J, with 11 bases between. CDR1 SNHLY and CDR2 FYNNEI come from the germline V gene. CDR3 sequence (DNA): TGTGCCAGCATGGCAGACTCCAACACTGAAGCTTTCTTT. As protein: CASMADSNTEAFF.

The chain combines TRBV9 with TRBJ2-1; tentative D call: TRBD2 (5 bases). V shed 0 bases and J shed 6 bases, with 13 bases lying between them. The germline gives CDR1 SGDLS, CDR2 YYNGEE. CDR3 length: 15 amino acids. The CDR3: CASSVDLALSNEQFF. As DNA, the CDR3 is TGTGCCAGCAGCGTAGATCTAGCTTTGAGCAATGAGCAGTTCTTC.

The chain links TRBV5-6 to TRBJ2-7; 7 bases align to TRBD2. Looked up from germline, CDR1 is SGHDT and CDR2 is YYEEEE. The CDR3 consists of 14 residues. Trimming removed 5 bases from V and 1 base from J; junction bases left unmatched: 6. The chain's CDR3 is CASSLGGVSYEQYF. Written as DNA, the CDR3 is TGTGCCAGCAGTCTGGGGGGGGTTTCCTACGAGCAGTACTTC.

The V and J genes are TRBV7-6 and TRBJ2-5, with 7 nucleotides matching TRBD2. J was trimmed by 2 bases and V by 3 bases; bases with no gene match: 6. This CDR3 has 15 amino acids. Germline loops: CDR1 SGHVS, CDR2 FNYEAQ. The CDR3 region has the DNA TGTGCCAGCAGCTTCATGGGGGGGATACAAGAGACCCAGTACTTC. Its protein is CASSFMGGIQETQYF.

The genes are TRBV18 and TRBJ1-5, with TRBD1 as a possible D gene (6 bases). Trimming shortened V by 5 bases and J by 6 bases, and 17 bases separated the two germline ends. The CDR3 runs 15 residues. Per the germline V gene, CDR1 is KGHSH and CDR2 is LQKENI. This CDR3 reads CASSSGSQGSQPQHF. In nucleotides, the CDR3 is TGTGCCAGCTCATCAGGGTCCCAGGGGAGTCAGCCCCAGCATTTT. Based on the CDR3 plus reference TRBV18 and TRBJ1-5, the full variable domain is NAGVMQNPRHLVRRRGQEARLRCSPMKGHSHVYWYRQLPEEGLKFMVYLQKENIIDESGMPKERFSAEFPKEGPSILRIQQVVRGDSAAYFCASSSGSQGSQPQHFGDGTRLSIL.

CDR3 DNA: TGCGCCAGCAGCTTGGCCAAATGGGGACAGGGCTATGGCTACACCTTC. This codes for CASSLAKWGQGYGYTF. The chain uses TRBV5-1 and TRBJ1-2, with TRBD1 matching over 9 bases. With 0 bases clipped from V and 4 bases from J, the junction kept 7 bases outside the gene matches. Germline V CDR1 and CDR2: SGHRS, YFSETQ. This CDR3 spans 16 amino acids.

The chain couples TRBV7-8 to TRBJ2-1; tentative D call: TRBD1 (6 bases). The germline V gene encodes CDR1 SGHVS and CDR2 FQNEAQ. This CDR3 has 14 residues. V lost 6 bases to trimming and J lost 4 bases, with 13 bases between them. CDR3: CASRTSTGYNEQFF. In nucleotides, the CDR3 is TGTGCCAGCAGAACGAGTACAGGGTACAATGAGCAGTTCTTC.

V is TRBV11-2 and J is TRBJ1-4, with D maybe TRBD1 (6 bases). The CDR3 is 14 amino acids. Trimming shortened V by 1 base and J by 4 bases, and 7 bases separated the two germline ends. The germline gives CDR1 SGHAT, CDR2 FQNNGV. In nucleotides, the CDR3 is TGTGCCAGCAGCTTAGTAGGGGGTAATGAAAAACTGTTTTTT. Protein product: CASSLVGGNEKLFF.

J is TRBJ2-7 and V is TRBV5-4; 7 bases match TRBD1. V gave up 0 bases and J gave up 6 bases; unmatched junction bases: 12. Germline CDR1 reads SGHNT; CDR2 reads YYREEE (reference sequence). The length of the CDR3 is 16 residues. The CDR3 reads CASSLGGQLRVGEQYF. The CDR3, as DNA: TGTGCCAGCAGCTTGGGGGGACAGTTAAGGGTCGGCGAGCAGTACTTC.

The CDR3 region has the DNA TGCGCCAGCAGCTGGGGGCCTAGCGGCACCTACGAGCAGTACTTC. Its protein is CASSWGPSGTYEQYF. The chain has TRBV5-1 and TRBJ2-7; D is perhaps TRBD2 (7 bases). Germline V gene lookup returns CDR1 SGHRS and CDR2 YFSETQ. The CDR3 has 15 residues. V was pared by 3 bases and J by 2 bases, with 15 bases between. The complete variable domain, with remaining parts taken from reference TRBV5-1 and TRBJ2-7, reads KAGVTQTPRYLIKTRGQQVTLSCSPISGHRSVSWYQQTPGQGLQFLFEYFSETQRNKGNFPGRFSGRQFSNSRSEMNVSTLELGDSALYLCASSWGPSGTYEQYFGPGTRLTVT.

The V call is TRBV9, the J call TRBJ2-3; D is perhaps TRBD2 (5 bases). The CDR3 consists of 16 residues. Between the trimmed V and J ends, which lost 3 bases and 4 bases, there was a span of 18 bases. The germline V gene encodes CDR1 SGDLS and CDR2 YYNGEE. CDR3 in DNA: TGTGCCAGCAGCGAAGCACCGGGATTGGGCTCAGATACGCAGTATTTT. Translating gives CASSEAPGLGSDTQYF.

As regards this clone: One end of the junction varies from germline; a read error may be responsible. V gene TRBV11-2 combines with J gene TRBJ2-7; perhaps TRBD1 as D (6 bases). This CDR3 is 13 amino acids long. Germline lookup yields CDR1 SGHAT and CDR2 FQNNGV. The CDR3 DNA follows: TGTGCCAGCAGCTTTGAGTCAGGGGCGAGTCCCCTCTTC. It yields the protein CASSFESGASPLF.

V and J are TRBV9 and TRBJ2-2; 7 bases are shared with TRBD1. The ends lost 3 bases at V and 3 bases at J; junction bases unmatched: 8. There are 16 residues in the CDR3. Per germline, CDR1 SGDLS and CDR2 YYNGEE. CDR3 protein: CASSASTGWDTGELFF. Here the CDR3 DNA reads TGTGCCAGCAGCGCGTCGACAGGGTGGGACACCGGGGAGCTGTTTTTT.

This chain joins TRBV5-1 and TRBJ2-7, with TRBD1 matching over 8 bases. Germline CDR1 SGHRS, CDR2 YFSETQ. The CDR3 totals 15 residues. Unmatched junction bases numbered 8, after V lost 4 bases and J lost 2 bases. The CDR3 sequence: CASSVQGATTYEQYF. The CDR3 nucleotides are TGCGCCAGCAGCGTCCAGGGGGCGACCACCTACGAGCAGTACTTC.